The 24 T cell receptor beta chains reported below all come from one sample, sequenced in a study of cytomegalovirus exposure and HLA in healthy donors. Both 60 Vbeta primers and 13 Jbeta primers went into the PCR. The table came from immunoSEQ multiplex PCR; TCRdb's copy has only in-frame clones and leaves some out. This sample has approximately 73,000 clones, with around 79% found just once. Sequenced sample: PBMCs. These TCRs come from a woman aged 40 to 50 in good health and CMV-seropositive.

This chain joins TRBV5-1 and TRBJ2-1, with 10 nucleotides matching TRBD2. J lost 6 bases, V lost 4 bases, and 10 bases had no gene match. Germline loops: CDR1 SGHRS, CDR2 YFSETQ. This CDR3 is 16 amino acids long. The CDR3 coding sequence is TGCGCCAGCAGCCCGCCTGGGGAGCGGGGGGGCAATGAGCAGTTCTTC. It translates to CASSPPGERGGNEQFF.

V and J are TRBV30 and TRBJ2-2; 9 bases line up with TRBD1. The CDR3 covers 16 residues. The V segment lost 7 bases and the J segment 1 base; nucleotides outside the gene matches: 10. CDR1 GTSNPN and CDR2 SVGIG come from the germline V gene (reference sequence). The CDR3 reads CASAQGQGLNTGELFF. For the CDR3, the DNA is TGTGCCTCAGCCCAGGGACAGGGACTGAACACCGGGGAGCTGTTTTTT.

This chain links TRBV4-1 with TRBJ1-2; D is possibly TRBD1 (5 bases). The CDR3 consists of 15 residues. Trimming stripped 1 base from V and 4 bases from J, with 13 bases between. Germline CDR1 is MGHRA and CDR2 is YSYEKL. The CDR3 sequence is CASSQGGESLYGYTF. For the CDR3, the DNA is TGCGCCAGCAGCCAAGGGGGGGAGAGCCTCTATGGCTACACCTTC.

This clone has more than one count but fewer than ten. The V and J genes are TRBV6-7 and TRBJ2-7; D may be TRBD2 (6 bases). TRBV6-7 is known as an ORF, though its function is uncertain. The CDR3 has 15 amino acids. Trimming removed 4 bases at V and 2 bases at J, with 15 bases between. The CDR3 DNA is TGTGCCAGCAGTTCGAACCCGGGAGCCACCTACGAGCAGTACTTC. Translated, it gives CASSSNPGATYEQYF.

The chain has TRBV29-1 and TRBJ2-1; TRBD2 matches at 8 bases. Germline-derived CDR1 and CDR2 are SQVTM and ANQGSEA. The CDR3 runs to 16 residues. The V gene end was trimmed by 1 base and the J gene end by 3 bases; junction bases not matched to a gene: 8. The DNA for the CDR3 is TGCAGCGTTGAAGGAGCCAAGCGGGGGTACTACAATGAGCAGTTCTTC. It is translated as CSVEGAKRGYYNEQFF.

The CDR3 is CASSISGNSYEQYF. The DNA for the CDR3 is TGTGCCAGTAGTATTTCGGGAAACTCCTACGAGCAGTACTTC. The chain employs TRBV19 and TRBJ2-7, with D possibly being TRBD2 (5 bases). Germline-derived CDR1 and CDR2 are LNHDA and SQIVND (reference sequence). CDR3 length: 14 residues. V shed 3 bases and J shed 0 bases, with 9 bases lying between them.

The chain carries TRBV29-1 and TRBJ2-7, with 10 bases lining up with TRBD2. The germline CDR1 and CDR2 sequences are SQVTM and ANQGSEA. This CDR3 has 12 amino acids. J was trimmed by 4 bases and V by 6 bases; bases with no gene match: 3. The CDR3 DNA reads TGCAGCGTGCTAGCGGGAGCATACGAGCAGTACTTC. Translating gives CSVLAGAYEQYF.

The table lists this clone with a few counts. The genes are TRBV29-1 and TRBJ2-1; D is unresolved. Germline V gene sequence: CDR1 SQVTM, CDR2 ANQGSEA. The CDR3 runs to 14 residues. Trimming removed 1 base from V and 2 bases from J, with 9 bases in between. Written as DNA, the CDR3 is TGCAGCGTTGAAGGGGCTGCAGCCTACAATGAGCAGTTCTTC. Translated: CSVEGAAAYNEQFF.

V and J are TRBV5-6 and TRBJ2-7; 9 bases match TRBD2. The CDR3 consists of 14 residues. The germline V gene encodes CDR1 SGHDT and CDR2 YYEEEE. Trimming at V came to 5 bases and at J to 5 bases, leaving 8 bases not matched to a gene. CDR3 nucleotides: TGTGCCAGCAGGGGCGGGAGGGCCACCCACGAGCAGTACTTC. Translated: CASRGGRATHEQYF.

The V call is TRBV29-1, the J call TRBJ2-2; TRBD1 aligns across 7 bases. Germline V lookup: CDR1 SQVTM, CDR2 ANQGSEA. CDR3 size: 14 residues. J lost 2 bases, V lost 6 bases, and 6 bases had no gene match. DNA of the CDR3: TGCAGCGTCCGGGACAGACTAAACACCGGGGAGCTGTTTTTT. Encoded protein: CSVRDRLNTGELFF.

The J gene is TRBJ2-1, the V gene TRBV6-5, with D perhaps matching TRBD2 (5 bases). CDR1 MNHEY and CDR2 SVGAGI come from the germline V gene. The germline V and J ends were trimmed by 5 bases and 0 bases, with 8 bases remaining between them. The CDR3 loop spans 14 amino acids. The CDR3 DNA follows: TGTGCCAGCAGTGGACTTAGCTCCTACAATGAGCAGTTCTTC. Protein sequence: CASSGLSSYNEQFF.

This chain joins TRBV29-1 and TRBJ1-6; 7 bases are a match to TRBD1. The CDR3 consists of 14 residues. V lost 6 bases to trimming and J lost 7 bases; unmatched junction nucleotides: 9. CDR1 is SQVTM, CDR2 ANQGSEA, per germline. The CDR3 DNA sequence: TGCAGCGTACGACAGGGAGGAAGGAATTCACCCCTCCACTTT. Protein product: CSVRQGGRNSPLHF.

The chain couples TRBV13 to TRBJ1-4; 7 bases align to TRBD1. Germline V gene lookup returns CDR1 PRHDT and CDR2 FYEKMQ (reference sequence). CDR3 size: 14 residues. The V and J ends lost 6 bases and 4 bases, in that order; junction bases with no gene match: 5. Here the CDR3 reads CASRYRGGNEKLFF. The DNA of the CDR3 is TGTGCCAGCAGGTACAGGGGAGGTAATGAAAAACTGTTTTTT.

J is TRBJ1-4 and V is TRBV30, with D unclear. Germline V gene lookup returns CDR1 GTSNPN and CDR2 SVGIG (reference sequence). Trimming took off 7 bases at V and 0 bases at J, with 15 bases between the two ends. The CDR3 is 15 amino acids. CDR3: CAYSLLSTTNEKLFF. CDR3 nucleotide sequence: TGTGCCTACTCCTTACTCTCTACAACTAATGAAAAACTGTTTTTT.

The chain employs TRBV15 and TRBJ1-5, with a possible D match to TRBD1 (6 bases). V lost 1 base and J lost 1, with 11 bases in between. The CDR3 runs 16 residues. The germline CDR1 and CDR2 sequences are LNHNV and YYDKDF (reference sequence). The DNA of the CDR3 is TGTGCCACCAGCAGAGGGAACAGGGCGAGCAATCAGCCCCAGCATTTT. Translating it yields CATSRGNRASNQPQHF.

The chain uses TRBV28 and TRBJ1-2; 8 bases fit TRBD1. Germline V gene lookup returns CDR1 MDHEN and CDR2 SYDVKM. V was clipped by 2 bases and J by 2 bases; unmatched bases: 13. CDR3 length equals 18 residues. The CDR3 DNA sequence: TGTGCCAGCAGTTTACCACCCGGACAGGGTGCGGGGAACTATGGCTACACCTTC. It is translated as CASSLPPGQGAGNYGYTF.

This sequence joins TRBV7-6 and TRBJ1-6; TRBD1 agrees at 8 bases. This CDR3 comprises 13 residues. The germline gives CDR1 SGHVS, CDR2 FNYEAQ. The trim removed 9 bases at V and 6 bases at J, leaving 4 bases unmatched. CDR3 in DNA: TGTGCCAGTGGGACAGGAGTTAATTCACCCCTCCACTTT. It encodes CASGTGVNSPLHF.

This chain connects TRBV6-6 to TRBJ2-1; D is perhaps TRBD1 (6 bases). The CDR3 extends over 16 amino acids. Germline lookup yields CDR1 MNHNY and CDR2 SVGAGI (reference sequence). Trimming removed 3 bases at V and 3 bases at J, with 15 bases between. In nucleotides, the CDR3 is TGTGCCAGCAGTTATCAACAGGGAGCTGGCTACAATGAGCAGTTCTTC. This sequence encodes CASSYQQGAGYNEQFF.

This rearrangement joins TRBV6-1 to TRBJ1-1; possibly TRBD1 for D (6 bases). V was clipped by 4 bases and J by 0 bases, with 12 bases between them. This CDR3 spans 15 amino acids. CDR1 and CDR2 (germline): MNHNS, SASEGT. The CDR3 DNA reads TGTGCCAGCAGTGTAGGACAGCATATGAACACTGAAGCTTTCTTT. Amino acid sequence: CASSVGQHMNTEAFF.

V and J are TRBV7-6 and TRBJ2-1; 9 bases are shared with TRBD2. V lost 1 base and J lost 5; bases outside the gene matches: 3. Germline V gives CDR1 SGHVS, CDR2 FNYEAQ. The CDR3 runs 15 residues. The CDR3 sequence: CASSLDGLANNEQFF. DNA for the CDR3: TGTGCCAGCAGCTTAGACGGACTAGCGAACAATGAGCAGTTCTTC.

V usage is TRBV28 and J usage is TRBJ1-3; D ambiguous. The germline V gene has CDR1 MDHEN and CDR2 SYDVKM. V was pared by 2 bases and J by 2 bases, with 13 bases between. The CDR3 extends over 16 amino acids. This chain's CDR3 is CASSLLGRGTGNTIYF. The CDR3 DNA reads as TGTGCCAGCAGTTTACTCGGACGCGGGACTGGAAACACCATATATTTT.

The chain uses TRBV5-1 and TRBJ1-2, with D maybe TRBD1 (6 bases). The CDR3 length is 15 residues. Germline values: CDR1 SGHRS, CDR2 YFSETQ. Trimming cost V 4 bases and J 4 bases, with 17 bases left between them. The CDR3 DNA reads TGCGCCAGCAGCAAAGAGCGGGGGGCGGGCTATGGCTACACCTTC. It specifies CASSKERGAGYGYTF.

This clone was observed a single time. The chain uses TRBV15 and TRBJ2-5, with D maybe TRBD1 (5 bases). The CDR3 sequence is 15 residues long. Germline-derived CDR1 and CDR2 are LNHNV and YYDKDF (reference sequence). V lost 0 bases and J 5 bases, leaving 13 bases between the germline ends. DNA of the CDR3: TGTGCCACCAGCAGAGATCTGGCCAGGGTGGAGACCCAGTACTTC. It specifies CATSRDLARVETQYF.

J is TRBJ2-7 and V is TRBV6-5; TRBD1 matches at 9 bases. V gave up 5 bases and J gave up 6 bases; unmatched junction bases: 5. Germline loops: CDR1 MNHEY, CDR2 SVGAGI. The CDR3 consists of 13 residues. The CDR3 DNA reads as TGTGCCAGCAGTCCGGGACAGGGACGCGAGCAGTACTTC. Translated, it gives CASSPGQGREQYF.